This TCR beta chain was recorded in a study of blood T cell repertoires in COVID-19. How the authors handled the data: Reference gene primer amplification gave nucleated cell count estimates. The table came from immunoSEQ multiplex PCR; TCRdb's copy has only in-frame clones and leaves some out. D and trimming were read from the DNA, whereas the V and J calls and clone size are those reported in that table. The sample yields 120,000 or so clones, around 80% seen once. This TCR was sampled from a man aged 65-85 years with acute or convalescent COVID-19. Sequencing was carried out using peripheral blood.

CDR3 sequence (DNA): TGTGCCATCAGTCCCACAGGGAGCGACGCTTTCTTT. Translation: CAISPTGSDAFF. The chain is built from TRBV10-3 and TRBJ1-1, with a possible D match to TRBD1 (6 bases). The CDR3 has 12 residues. Trimming took 5 bases from V and 11 from J, leaving 15 bases between them. Germline-derived CDR1 and CDR2 are ENHRY and SYGVKD.